This T cell receptor beta chain was profiled in a study of blood T cell repertoires in COVID-19. This table comes from immunoSEQ multiplex PCR, and its TCRdb copy is limited to in-frame clones, with some not included. The table shows under 85,000 clones, with 82% occurring only once. The V segment lost 5 bases and the J segment 5 bases; nucleotides outside the gene matches: 14. The V gene's germline CDR1 is SGHRS and CDR2 YFSETQ. The CDR3 has 16 amino acids. The TCR originated in a human donor in a cohort sampled during active COVID-19. The sequencing sample was made of peripheral blood. The chain has TRBV5-1 and TRBJ1-2, with 8 positions matching TRBD1. CDR3: CASSRVDREGEYGYTF. CDR3 nucleotides: TGCGCCAGCAGTCGAGTGGACAGGGAAGGGGAATATGGCTACACCTTC.